What follows describes a single T cell receptor beta chain. The antigen is unknown. Libraries were prepared by immunoSEQ multiplex PCR; TCRdb keeps only in-frame clonotypes and omits some of them. The sample has over 4,000 clones; 88% are singletons. Germline V gene sequence: CDR1 MNHNY, CDR2 SVGAGI (reference sequence). Trimming shortened V by 4 bases and J by 4 bases, and 17 bases separated the two germline ends. The CDR3 is made up of 16 amino acids. The record originates from a study of lymphopenia after photon versus proton radiotherapy. Study-level points and caveats: Only patients who died were analyzed for survival; proton advantage is unproven. After the lymphocyte nadir, photon-treated repertoires showed oligoclonal expansion, especially of CD8+ Temra cells. A bigger post-nadir fall in TCR diversity correlated inversely with survival time in deceased patients. Under photons, naive T cells and diversity fell while effector/memory populations rose.

The sample consisted of peripheral blood, taken from a patient treated with photon-based radiotherapy. This TCR came from a man younger than 40 with gastric cancer. This sequence joins TRBV6-6 and TRBJ2-1; possible D gene TRBD2, 6 bases. The CDR3 protein is CASSSQDSGVYNEQFF. The CDR3, as DNA: TGTGCCAGCAGTTCCCAGGATAGCGGAGTTTACAATGAGCAGTTCTTC.